This T cell receptor beta chain was captured by sequencing in a study of blood T cell repertoires in COVID-19. Across the whole study: Nucleic acid was either cDNA or gDNA, and it came from T cells, B-cell-depleted T cells, or PBMCs.

As handled by the study authors: Estimation of nucleated cell counts relied on the amplification of reference gene primers. Repertoires were generated with immunoSEQ multiplex PCR, while TCRdb's copy carries only in-frame clones and drops some. The DNA was the basis for D and trimming; V, J and clone size are from that table. The table records around 55,000 clones, 88% of them present only once. Input material: peripheral blood. The TCR comes from a man aged 60 to 69 with active COVID-19.

In DNA, the CDR3 is TGTGCCAGCAGCTCGCCGGGGAATGAGCAGTTCTTC. Encoded protein: CASSSPGNEQFF. The gene calls are TRBV7-6 and TRBJ2-1, with D possibly being TRBD2 (5 bases). V lost 4 bases to trimming and J lost 7 bases, with 8 bases between them. The germline V gene has CDR1 SGHVS and CDR2 FNYEAQ. This CDR3 region has 12 residues.